The clone carrying this T cell receptor beta chain turned up a few times. Its antigen is currently unknown. One end of the junction is discordant with germline, which a read error may explain. TCR beta CDR3 regions were amplified from RNA transcripts. RT-PCR in the first round (using the HTBI primer set) targeted the TCR CDR3. TCRdb analysed the multiplex PCR reads with MiXCR anew, one entry per CDR3 protein. The top ten clones hold roughly 15% of a sample with some 460,000 distinct CDR3 sequences, 15% to 19% of them seen once. This CDR3 has 14 residues. This record comes from a study of T cells in Graves' hyperthyroidism and ophthalmopathy. Study observations and caveats: Peripheral blood also featured most of the thyroid clonotypes expanded above 0.001.

V gene TRBV12-3 or TRBV12-4 combines with J gene TRBJ1-2; tentatively, D is TRBD1 (5 bases). The sequence derives from a young woman with Graves' hyperthyroidism. The sequenced sample was blood. CDR3 protein: CATGRQGRLNGYIF. CDR3 DNA: TGTGCCACGGGGCGGCAGGGAAGACTGAATGGCTACATCTTC.